This T cell receptor (beta chain) was recorded in a study of T cells in Graves' hyperthyroidism and ophthalmopathy. Points from the study as a whole: Blood shared most expanded thyroid clonotypes above 0.001.

What was amplified from RNA transcripts were TCR beta CDR3 regions. In the first-round RT-PCR of the TCR CDR3, the HTBI primer set was used. TCRdb fed the multiplex PCR reads into MiXCR, producing one record per CDR3 protein. The table lists around 600,000 distinct CDR3 sequences, 14% of them singletons. Patients affected by ophthalmopathy presented a Clinical Activity Score of at least 3, a NOSPECS grade of at least 4, and disease duration below 3 months. Uncontrolled infection, other autoimmune disease, pregnancy or lactation led to exclusion. Diagnostic assessment was based on clinical symptoms, serum thyroxine and TRAb, thyroid ultrasound and orbital computed tomography. This clonotype has only a few counts. Its antigen is not identified. The sample comprised blood. This receptor was identified in a woman aged 18-35 years with Graves' ophthalmopathy.

CDR3 sequence (DNA): TGTGCCACCAGCAGGGAAGGGGACTTGTCCACAGATACGCAGTATTTT. Translated: CATSREGDLSTDTQYF. The chain links TRBV15 to TRBJ2-3; possible D gene TRBD2, 6 bases. Germline CDR1 reads LNHNV; CDR2 reads YYDKDF (reference sequence). CDR3 length: 16 amino acids. V lost 3 bases, J lost 2 bases, and 15 bases lay in between.